This is a list of T cell receptor beta chains from one sample in a study of STAT3 mutations in large granular lymphocyte leukemia. TCRdb keeps only in-frame clones here, not all; method: immunoSEQ multiplex PCR. The table includes 10,000 or so clones, roughly 90% detected once. Material for sequencing was peripheral blood mononuclear cells. Receptors were obtained from a man aged 80 or over with T-cell large granular lymphocyte leukemia. Some clones in this sample may be carry-over from other donors' samples. Each CDR3 is given with its conserved first and last residue. The D gene is left open where the match is weak. Only part of the rows carry a size: once, few, many, or a class if the clone is expanded.

v_gene	d_gene	abundance	j_gene	CDR3nt	CDR3aa
TRBV5-4	TRBD1	.	TRBJ2-1	TGTGCCAGCAGCTTTCGACAGGGCCCCTACAATGAGCAGTTCTTC	CASSFRQGPYNEQFF
TRBV4-3	.	.	TRBJ1-2	TGCGCCAGCAGCCCATTAGGGCGCGTCTATGGCTACACCTTC	CASSPLGRVYGYTF
TRBV18	.	.	TRBJ2-5	TGTGCCAGCTCACCTAATCAGGGACCCCAAGAGACCCAGTACTTC	CASSPNQGPQETQYF
TRBV7-9	.	.	TRBJ1-6	TGTGCCAGCAGCCCTACACTCTATAATTCACCCCTCCACTTT	CASSPTLYNSPLHF
TRBV9	TRBD2	.	TRBJ2-5	TGTGCCAGCAGCGTAGGACTAGCGGGGGGGGCCCAAGAGACCCAGTACTTC	CASSVGLAGGAQETQYF
TRBV13	.	few	TRBJ1-5	TGTGCCAGCAGCTTTAGAGGGGGCAATCAGCCCCAGCATTTT	CASSFRGGNQPQHF
TRBV2	.	.	TRBJ2-7	TGTGCCAGCAGGGGGGGCTTATACGGCGAGCAGTACTTC	CASRGGLYGEQYF
TRBV10-3	TRBD1	.	TRBJ1-5	TGTGCCACCGGGACAGGGAGTAACCAGCCCCAGCATTTT	CATGTGSNQPQHF
TRBV7-2	.	.	TRBJ1-6	TGTGCCAGCAGCTTAGCCAGGGACTCACCCCTCCACTTT	CASSLARDSPLHF
TRBV7-9	.	.	TRBJ1-1	TGTGCCAGCAGCTTACACGCAGGCGGGGTTGAAGCTTTCTTT	CASSLHAGGVEAFF
TRBV11-2	TRBD1	medium-sized	TRBJ1-4	TGTGCCAGCAGCCCCCCCGACAGGGCTGAAAAACTGTTTTTT	CASSPPDRAEKLFF
TRBV14	.	.	TRBJ2-3	TGTGCCAGCAGCCAGGTAACCCGAACAGATACGCAGTATTTT	CASSQVTRTDTQYF
TRBV5-1	.	.	TRBJ2-7	TGCGCCAGCAGCGCACAGTACGAGCAGTACTTC	CASSAQYEQYF
TRBV30	.	.	TRBJ1-5	TGTGCCTGGAGTGTAGACCCTCACAATCAGCCCCAGCATTTT	CAWSVDPHNQPQHF
TRBV30	.	.	TRBJ1-1	TGTGCCTGGGACCAGGCCACTGAAGCTTTCTTT	CAWDQATEAFF
TRBV19	TRBD1	.	TRBJ1-2	TGTGCCAGTAGGGGGACAGGGGAGTTGAGGGGCTACACCTTC	CASRGTGELRGYTF
TRBV5-4	.	.	TRBJ2-5	TGTGCCAGCAGCTTAGGTAAAGAGACCCAGTACTTC	CASSLGKETQYF
TRBV4-2	TRBD2	.	TRBJ2-3	TGTGCCAGCAGCCCTGGGACTAGCAATGCGGGGGGCCATACGCAGTATTTT	CASSPGTSNAGGHTQYF
TRBV5-1	TRBD1	once	TRBJ2-6	TGCGCCAGCAGCTTTTTTGGGACAGGGGGCTCTGGGGCCAACGTCCTGACTTTC	CASSFFGTGGSGANVLTF
TRBV5-4	TRBD2	once	TRBJ2-7	TGTGCCAGCAGGGGGGGACTAGCGGCAAACTCCTACGAGCAGTACTTC	CASRGGLAANSYEQYF
TRBV6-6	TRBD1	.	TRBJ1-1	TGTGCCAGCACCCCAGGGGGGGGCACTGAAGCTTTCTTT	CASTPGGGTEAFF
TRBV5-8	.	.	TRBJ1-5	TGTGCCAGCAGCAGGCAAGGGGTGGGCAATCAGCCCCAGCATTTT	CASSRQGVGNQPQHF
TRBV5-6	TRBD2	.	TRBJ2-5	TGTGCCAGCACCGACGCGGGGGTTGAGACCCAGTACTTC	CASTDAGVETQYF
TRBV6-1	TRBD2	.	TRBJ2-7	TGTGCCAGCAGGTGGACTAGCGGGAGGTACGAGCAGTACTTC	CASRWTSGRYEQYF
TRBV27	.	.	TRBJ1-2	TGTGCCAGCAGTCCTTCCTCACCTAACTATGGCTACACCTTC	CASSPSSPNYGYTF
TRBV5-1	TRBD1	.	TRBJ2-7	TGCGCCAGCAGCTTGGGGACAGGGCCGGGCGAGCAGTACTTC	CASSLGTGPGEQYF
TRBV7-9	TRBD1	.	TRBJ1-2	TGTGCCAGCACACCGGGACAGGGGTCCTATGGCTACACCTTC	CASTPGQGSYGYTF
TRBV5-4	.	.	TRBJ1-3	TGTGCCAGCAGCTTGGACGGGACTGGAAACACCATATATTTT	CASSLDGTGNTIYF
TRBV5-1	.	.	TRBJ2-2	TGCGCCAGCAGCAGGCGGAGGGTCGGCACCGGGGAGCTGTTTTTT	CASSRRRVGTGELFF
TRBV9	.	.	TRBJ1-2	TGTGCCAGCAGCGTTACGACCAACTATGGCTACACCTTC	CASSVTTNYGYTF
TRBV5-6	TRBD2	.	TRBJ2-5	TGTGCCAGCAGCTCAACGGGACTAGTGTTGGAGACCCAGTACTTC	CASSSTGLVLETQYF
TRBV5-4	.	once	TRBJ1-3	TGTGCCAGCAGCTTGGGGCAGGAAATCTCTGGAAACACCATATATTTT	CASSLGQEISGNTIYF
TRBV7-6	TRBD1	once	TRBJ2-5	TGTGCCAGCAGCATGGGACAGCCCTTTCAAGAGACCCAGTACTTC	CASSMGQPFQETQYF
TRBV10-3	TRBD2	once	TRBJ2-7	TGTGCCATCAGTGGGACTAGCGGGGGGGCCTCCTACGAGCAGTACTTC	CAISGTSGGASYEQYF
TRBV5-6	.	.	TRBJ2-5	TGTGCCAGCAGAACGGGGGTTCTGGAGACCCAGTACTTC	CASRTGVLETQYF
TRBV29-1	.	.	TRBJ1-2	TGCAGCGTTGAGCCCCTTTGGGCCGGTGGCTACACCTTC	CSVEPLWAGGYTF
TRBV10-3	.	.	TRBJ2-3	TGTGCCTCACAGGATAGCAGGGGCACAGATACGCAGTATTTT	CASQDSRGTDTQYF
TRBV5-1	TRBD2	.	TRBJ2-3	TGCGCCAGCAGCGACGGGGGGGCGACAGATACGCAGTATTTT	CASSDGGATDTQYF
TRBV7-9	TRBD1	.	TRBJ2-1	TGTGCCAGCAGACTATTAGGGGGCCGCTCCTACAATGAGCAGTTCTTC	CASRLLGGRSYNEQFF
TRBV7-8	.	.	TRBJ1-1	TGTGCCAGCAGCTCTAAGCAGCACACTGAAGCTTTCTTT	CASSSKQHTEAFF